The 21 T cell receptor beta chains below come from one sample, sequenced in a study of blood T cell repertoires in COVID-19. Produced via immunoSEQ multiplex PCR; TCRdb's table is partial and in-frame only. The table has under 95,000 clones, approximately 82% seen once; the top ten hold more than 2%. Sequenced input: peripheral blood. The source is a woman aged 70 to 79 with acute or convalescent COVID-19.

The chain links TRBV2 to TRBJ2-2; D perhaps matches TRBD1 (6 bases). The CDR3 consists of 14 residues. Trimming stripped 1 base from V and 3 bases from J, with 6 bases between. CDR1 is SNHLY and CDR2 is FYNNEI in the germline V gene. The CDR3 here is CASSEGTDTGELFF. CDR3 sequence (DNA): TGTGCCAGCAGTGAAGGGACAGACACCGGGGAGCTGTTTTTT.

The J gene is TRBJ2-5, the V gene TRBV7-3; TRBD2 agrees at 13 bases. CDR1 and CDR2 (germline): SGHTA, FQGTGA. Losses at the gene ends were 3 bases for V and 2 bases for J; bases not matched to a gene: 6. The CDR3 runs to 17 residues. The CDR3 spells CASSFLGLAGAQETQYF. The CDR3, as DNA: TGTGCCAGCAGCTTCCTCGGACTAGCGGGGGCACAAGAGACCCAGTACTTC.

The chain uses TRBV28 and TRBJ1-5; TRBD1 is a possible D gene (6 bases). V dropped 6 bases and J dropped 4 bases, with 19 bases sitting between them. The germline CDR1 and CDR2 sequences are MDHEN and SYDVKM. This CDR3 region has 16 residues. In DNA, the CDR3 is TGTGCCAGCAGAGTTGCCGGGACACAAGATAATCAGCCCCAGCATTTT. Protein sequence: CASRVAGTQDNQPQHF.

The chain combines TRBV7-9 with TRBJ2-5; the match to TRBD1 covers 9 bases. Trimming removed 1 base from V and 2 bases from J; junction bases left unmatched: 8. Germline CDR1 is SEHNR and CDR2 is FQNEAQ (reference sequence). This CDR3 is 17 amino acids long. The CDR3 sequence: CASSLVSDRGGQETQYF. DNA of the CDR3: TGTGCCAGCAGCTTAGTCTCGGACAGGGGAGGGCAAGAGACCCAGTACTTC.

This clone was observed a few times. V gene TRBV4-1 combines with J gene TRBJ2-7; possible D gene TRBD1, 5 bases. The V and J ends lost 1 base and 13 bases respectively, with 20 bases between them. The CDR3 consists of 14 residues. The germline CDR1 and CDR2 sequences are MGHRA and YSYEKL. The CDR3 sequence is CASSQVVTAPWGYF. The CDR3 region has the DNA TGCGCCAGCAGCCAAGTGGTGACAGCTCCCTGGGGATACTTC.

The CDR3 coding sequence is TGTGCCAGCAGTTCCGCTGGAAACACCATATATTTT. This codes for CASSSAGNTIYF. The chain links TRBV3-1 (or the pseudogene TRBV3-2) to TRBJ1-3; D is undetermined. There are 12 residues in the CDR3. CDR1 LGHDT and CDR2 YNNKEL come from the germline V gene (reference sequence). V lost 6 bases and J 2 bases, leaving 5 bases between the germline ends.

The V gene is TRBV6-5, the J gene TRBJ1-5; D might be TRBD1 (5 bases). This CDR3 has 15 amino acids. Deletions cut 4 bases from V and 0 bases from J, with 10 bases between. Looked up from germline, CDR1 is MNHEY and CDR2 is SVGAGI. As DNA, the CDR3 is TGTGCCAGCAGTTCGGACATTTTTAGCAATCAGCCCCAGCATTTT. It specifies CASSSDIFSNQPQHF.

As regards this clone: Compared with germline, one end of the junction differs, possibly owing to a read error. The gene calls are TRBV7-7 and TRBJ1-3; D not certain. Germline-derived CDR1 and CDR2 are SSHAT and FNYEAQ (reference sequence). This CDR3 comprises 15 residues. The chain's CDR3 is CASSLEAGTGNTIYF. The CDR3 nucleotides read TGTGCTAGCAGCTTAGAGGCGGGAACTGGAAACACCATATATTTT. Complete variable domain (other parts from reference TRBV7-7 and TRBJ1-3): GAGVSQSPRYKVTKRGQDVTLRCDPISSHATLYWYQQALGQGPEFLTYFNYEAQPDKSGLPSDRFSAERPEGSISTLTIQRTEQRDSAMYRCASSLEAGTGNTIYFGEGSWLTVV.

This chain links TRBV4-2 with TRBJ1-1; tentatively, D is TRBD1 (5 bases). Trimming took 6 bases from V and 0 from J, leaving 23 bases between them. This CDR3 is built from 18 residues. The germline gives CDR1 LGHNA, CDR2 YNFKEQ. The DNA of the CDR3 is TGTGCCAGCAGAATTCGCGGAGAATTGGCAGGGATGAACACTGAAGCTTTCTTT. Its translation: CASRIRGELAGMNTEAFF.

This sequence joins TRBV5-1 and TRBJ2-3, with a possible D match to TRBD2 (6 bases). Germline V gene sequence: CDR1 SGHRS, CDR2 YFSETQ. V was pared by 7 bases and J by 2 bases, with 14 bases between. The CDR3 extends over 14 amino acids. This chain's CDR3 is CASFLSGLTDTQYF. The CDR3 DNA reads as TGCGCCAGCTTCTTGTCGGGACTCACAGATACGCAGTATTTT.

The chain is built from TRBV12-3 or TRBV12-4 and TRBJ2-3; D is unresolved. There are 13 residues in the CDR3. Trimming took off 6 bases at V and 4 bases at J, with 11 bases between the two ends. CDR3 nucleotides: TGTGCCAGCAGCGACCCTAGGTCAGATACGCAGTATTTT. It yields the protein CASSDPRSDTQYF.

This clone is a singleton in its sample. The chain couples TRBV28 to TRBJ2-2; D unclear. In germline, CDR1 is MDHEN, CDR2 SYDVKM. This CDR3 contains 14 residues. With 8 bases removed from V and 0 bases from J, the gap between germline ends came to 10 bases. In DNA, the CDR3 is TGTGCCAGCCTCGATACTTCGAACACCGGGGAGCTGTTTTTT. Amino acids: CASLDTSNTGELFF. Using reference TRBV28 and TRBJ2-2 for the parts outside the CDR3, the full variable domain is DVKVTQSSRYLVKRTGEKVFLECVQDMDHENMFWYRQDPGLGLRLIYFSYDVKMKEKGDIPEGYSVSREKKERFSLILESASTNQTSMYLCASLDTSNTGELFFGEGSRLTVL.

The genes are TRBV28 and TRBJ1-2, with D tentatively TRBD1 (5 bases). V was pared by 3 bases and J by 3 bases, with 8 bases between. This CDR3 region has 13 residues. Germline V gene data show CDR1 as MDHEN and CDR2 as SYDVKM. CDR3 protein: CASSFSQDYGYTF. The CDR3 DNA reads as TGTGCCAGCAGTTTTTCACAGGACTATGGCTACACCTTC.

CDR3 sequence (DNA): TGTGCCTGGAGTAGGAAGGGGGCTTCAACTAATGAAAAACTGTTTTTT. Its protein is CAWSRKGASTNEKLFF. V is TRBV30 and J is TRBJ1-4; 7 bases are shared with TRBD1. J lost 0 bases, V lost 2 bases, and 6 bases had no gene match. The CDR3 is 16 amino acids. The germline V gene encodes CDR1 GTSNPN and CDR2 SVGIG (reference sequence).

The chain employs TRBV5-1 and TRBJ1-1; D may be TRBD1 (5 bases). The length of the CDR3 is 14 residues. V was shortened by 3 bases and J by 3 bases, with 12 bases between the two germline ends. The germline gives CDR1 SGHRS, CDR2 YFSETQ. This CDR3 reads CASSSAGGDTEAFF. The CDR3 bases are TGCGCCAGCAGCTCCGCTGGGGGGGACACTGAAGCTTTCTTT.

This chain connects TRBV18 to TRBJ2-5; 7 bases agree with TRBD1. Germline lookup yields CDR1 KGHSH and CDR2 LQKENI. The CDR3 runs to 14 residues. V was pared by 4 bases and J by 2 bases, with 4 bases of the junction left unmatched. The CDR3 protein is CASSLRTGQETQYF. The CDR3 nucleotides read TGTGCCAGCTCACTGAGGACAGGTCAAGAGACCCAGTACTTC.

V is TRBV29-1 and J is TRBJ1-4, with 9 positions matching TRBD1. V lost 0 bases, J lost 6 bases, and 8 bases stayed unmatched. Germline loops: CDR1 SQVTM, CDR2 ANQGSEA. The CDR3 length is 16 residues. The CDR3 loop reads CSVEDWGQGKDEKLFF. The CDR3 region has the DNA TGCAGCGTTGAAGATTGGGGACAGGGAAAAGATGAAAAACTGTTTTTT.

V and J are TRBV2 and TRBJ1-5; possibly TRBD1 for D (5 bases). Trimming stripped 3 bases from V and 6 bases from J, with 12 bases between. Germline V gives CDR1 SNHLY, CDR2 FYNNEI. CDR3 length: 14 residues. CDR3: CASSDRALGQPQHF. In DNA, the CDR3 is TGTGCCAGCAGTGACAGGGCCCTCGGTCAGCCCCAGCATTTT.

The J gene is TRBJ1-1, the V gene TRBV13; D is possibly TRBD1 (6 bases). The CDR3 runs 17 residues. The V gene lost 5 bases and the J gene lost 0 bases, with 19 bases spanning the gap. Germline V lookup: CDR1 PRHDT, CDR2 FYEKMQ (reference sequence). The CDR3 is CASSLAGGAGMNTEAFF. The CDR3 nucleotides are TGTGCCAGCAGCCTGGCGGGGGGCGCCGGGATGAACACTGAAGCTTTCTTT.

This chain joins TRBV6-1 and TRBJ1-4; the D is unclear. The CDR3 length is 14 residues. Germline values: CDR1 MNHNS, CDR2 SASEGT. V was clipped by 0 bases and J by 4 bases, with 6 bases between them. CDR3 in amino acids: CASSEAWSNEKLFF. The DNA for the CDR3 is TGTGCCAGCAGTGAAGCGTGGAGTAATGAAAAACTGTTTTTT.

The chain carries TRBV4-2 and TRBJ1-4; TRBD1 is a possible D gene (5 bases). This CDR3 contains 16 residues. The V end lost 7 bases, the J end lost 8 bases, and 23 bases lay between the germline ends. The germline gives CDR1 LGHNA, CDR2 YNFKEQ. Here the CDR3 DNA reads TGTGCCAGCAAGCACTCTCCCGGGGGTCAGGCGGAAAAACTGTTTTTT. It codes for CASKHSPGGQAEKLFF.